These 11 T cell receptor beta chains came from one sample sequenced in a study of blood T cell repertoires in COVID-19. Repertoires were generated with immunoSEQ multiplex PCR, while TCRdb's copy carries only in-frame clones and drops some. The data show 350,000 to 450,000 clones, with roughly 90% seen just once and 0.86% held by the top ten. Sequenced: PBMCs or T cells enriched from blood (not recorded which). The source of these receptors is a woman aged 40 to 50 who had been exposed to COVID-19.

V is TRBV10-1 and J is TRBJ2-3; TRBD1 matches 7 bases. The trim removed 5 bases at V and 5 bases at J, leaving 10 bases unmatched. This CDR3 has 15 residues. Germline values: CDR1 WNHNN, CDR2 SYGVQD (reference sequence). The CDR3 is CASSSIQGNLDTQYF. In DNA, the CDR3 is TGCGCCAGCAGTAGTATACAGGGGAATTTAGATACGCAGTATTTT.

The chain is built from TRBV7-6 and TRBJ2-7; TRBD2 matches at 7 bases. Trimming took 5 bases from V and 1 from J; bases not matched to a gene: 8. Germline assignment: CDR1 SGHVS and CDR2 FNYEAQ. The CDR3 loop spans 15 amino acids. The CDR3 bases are TGTGCCAGCAGCGCCAGCGGGATAGGGTCCTACGAGCAGTACTTC. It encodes CASSASGIGSYEQYF.

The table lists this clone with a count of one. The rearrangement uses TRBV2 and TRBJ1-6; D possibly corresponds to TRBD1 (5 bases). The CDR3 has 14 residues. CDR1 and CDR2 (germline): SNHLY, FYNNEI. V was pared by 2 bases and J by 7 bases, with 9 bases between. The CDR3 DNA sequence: TGTGCCAGCAGTGAATCGGGGGAAAATTCACCCCTCCACTTT. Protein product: CASSESGENSPLHF.

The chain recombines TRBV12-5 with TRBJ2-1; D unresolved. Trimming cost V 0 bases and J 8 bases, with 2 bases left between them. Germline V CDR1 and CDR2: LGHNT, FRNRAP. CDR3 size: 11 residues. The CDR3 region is CASGLVDEQFF. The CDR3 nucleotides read TGTGCTAGTGGTTTGGTCGATGAGCAGTTCTTC.

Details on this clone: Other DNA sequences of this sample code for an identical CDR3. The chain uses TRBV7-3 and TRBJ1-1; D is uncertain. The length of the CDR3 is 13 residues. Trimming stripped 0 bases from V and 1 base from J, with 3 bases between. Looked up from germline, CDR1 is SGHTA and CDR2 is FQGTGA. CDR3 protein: CASSLTRNTEAFF. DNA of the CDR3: TGTGCCAGCAGCTTAACCAGGAACACTGAAGCTTTCTTT.

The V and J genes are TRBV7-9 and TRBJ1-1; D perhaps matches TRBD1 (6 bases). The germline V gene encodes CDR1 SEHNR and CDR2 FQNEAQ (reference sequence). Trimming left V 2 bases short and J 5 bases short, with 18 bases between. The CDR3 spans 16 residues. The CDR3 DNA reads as TGTGCCAGCAGCTTAATTGGACAGCGATTCCCGACTGAAGCTTTCTTT. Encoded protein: CASSLIGQRFPTEAFF.

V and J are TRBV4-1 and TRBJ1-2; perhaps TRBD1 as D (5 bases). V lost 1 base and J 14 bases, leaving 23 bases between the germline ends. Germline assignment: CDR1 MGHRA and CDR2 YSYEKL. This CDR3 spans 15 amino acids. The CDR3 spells CASSQVGGTIVLGTF. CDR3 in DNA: TGCGCCAGCAGCCAAGTTGGGGGGACTATAGTGTTGGGTACCTTC.

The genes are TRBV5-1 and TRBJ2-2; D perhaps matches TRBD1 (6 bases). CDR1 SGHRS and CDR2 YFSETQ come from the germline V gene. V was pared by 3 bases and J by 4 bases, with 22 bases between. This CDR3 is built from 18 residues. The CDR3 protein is CASSSGHLRGSSTGELFF. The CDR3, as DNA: TGCGCCAGCAGCTCGGGACATCTGAGAGGAAGTTCCACCGGGGAGCTGTTTTTT.

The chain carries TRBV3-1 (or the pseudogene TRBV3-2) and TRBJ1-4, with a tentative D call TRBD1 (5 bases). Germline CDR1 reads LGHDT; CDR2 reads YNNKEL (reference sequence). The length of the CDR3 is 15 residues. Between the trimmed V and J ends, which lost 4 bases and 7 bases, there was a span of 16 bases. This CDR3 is CASSPTVARGEKLFF. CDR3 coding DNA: TGTGCCAGCAGCCCGACAGTAGCTAGGGGTGAAAAACTGTTTTTT.

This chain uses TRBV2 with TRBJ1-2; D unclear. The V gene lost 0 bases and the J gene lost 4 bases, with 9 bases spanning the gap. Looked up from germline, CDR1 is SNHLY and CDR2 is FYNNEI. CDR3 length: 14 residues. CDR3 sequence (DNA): TGTGCCAGCAGTGAAGCTGCGGTAGGCTATGGCTACACCTTC. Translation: CASSEAAVGYGYTF.

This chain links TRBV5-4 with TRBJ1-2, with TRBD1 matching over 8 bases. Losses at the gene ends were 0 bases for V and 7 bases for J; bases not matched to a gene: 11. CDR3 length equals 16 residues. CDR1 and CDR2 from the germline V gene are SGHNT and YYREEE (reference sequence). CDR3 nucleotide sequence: TGTGCCAGCAGCTTGGGCGGACAGGGAAGCGCCCTTGGCTACACCTTC. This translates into CASSLGGQGSALGYTF.